This entry describes one T cell receptor beta chain. Its specificity is unknown. The sample belongs to a study of CD8 T cells in ankylosing spondylitis. Whole-study findings and limits: Disease-linked clones reportedly showed significant enrichment in matched ankylosing spondylitis synovial fluid. Made up of under ten highly homologous variants, a TCR beta motif appeared characteristic of ankylosing spondylitis blood.

With molecular barcodes, quantitative 5'-RACE was used to make the TCR beta libraries. TCRdb redid the calling of the 5' RACE reads with MiXCR, one entry per CDR3 protein. This table holds 200,000 to 250,000 distinct CDR3 sequences, roughly 10% found once. This CDR3 has 14 amino acids. J lost 2 bases, V lost 7 bases, and 7 bases had no gene match. Germline V lookup: CDR1 DFQATT, CDR2 SNEGSKA (reference sequence). Material: blood, either unsorted or a sorted T cell fraction (not recorded which). The sequence was obtained from a male donor with ankylosing spondylitis or in good health (not recorded which). V is TRBV20-1 and J is TRBJ2-1, with 8 positions matching TRBD2. The CDR3 DNA sequence: TGCAGTGGTTCCGGGACTAGAGCCTACAATGAGCAGTTCTTC. Amino acids: CSGSGTRAYNEQFF.